Listed below are T cell receptor beta chains from one sample, sequenced in a study of blood T cell repertoires in COVID-19. Data came from immunoSEQ multiplex PCR; TCRdb stores just in-frame clones and leaves some out. The repertoire consists of around 300,000 clones, with 85% to 90% occurring once and the leading ten covering around 0.93%. Sequencing was carried out using peripheral blood. The source is a woman between 35 and 50 years old with COVID-19, enrolled during active disease. CDR3s include the opening cysteine and the closing phenylalanine or tryptophan. The D gene is left open where the match is weak. Size is stated for part of the rows, as once, few or many counts, or as a class when the clone is expanded.

>NA|TRBD1|TRBV7-3|TRBJ1-1
CASSPNSTGWDTEAFF
TGTGCCAGCAGCCCCAACTCGACAGGGTGGGACACTGAAGCTTTCTTT
>once|NA|TRBV7-8|TRBJ1-3
CASSLGLLSGNTIYF
TGTGCCAGCAGCCTGGGACTGCTCTCTGGAAACACCATATATTTT
>NA|TRBD2|TRBV2|TRBJ2-7
CASVAGPSYEQYF
TGTGCCAGTGTAGCGGGTCCCTCTTACGAGCAGTACTTC
>NA|NA|TRBV4-1|TRBJ1-5
CASSQDGLFQPQHF
TGCGCCAGCAGCCAAGATGGGCTGTTTCAGCCCCAGCATTTT
>NA|TRBD2|TRBV6-5|TRBJ2-5
CASSLRLAGGAETQYF
TGTGCCAGCAGTTTGCGACTAGCGGGAGGCGCAGAGACCCAGTACTTC
>NA|TRBD2|TRBV27|TRBJ2-1
CASSFEIRTSPGEQFF
TGTGCCAGCAGTTTTGAAATCCGGACTAGTCCCGGGGAGCAGTTCTTC
>NA|NA|TRBV2|TRBJ1-5
CASSEQEAQHF
TGTGCCAGCAGTGAACAGGAAGCCCAGCATTTT
>NA|NA|TRBV6-5|TRBJ1-5
CASSGLSGGQPQHF
TGTGCCAGCTCCGGGCTTTCAGGAGGACAGCCCCAGCATTTT
>NA|TRBD2|TRBV7-9|TRBJ2-2
CASSPLAGHSNTGELFF
TGTGCCAGCAGCCCTTTAGCGGGGCACTCGAACACCGGGGAGCTGTTTTTT
>once|NA|TRBV11-3|TRBJ2-3
CASSLGPNRVQSADTQYF
TGTGCCAGCAGCTTAGGCCCGAACAGGGTACAGTCGGCAGATACGCAGTATTTT
>NA|NA|TRBV27|TRBJ1-5
CASSLTGFSNQPQHF
TGTGCCAGCAGTTTAACAGGATTTAGCAATCAGCCCCAGCATTTT
>NA|TRBD1|TRBV4-1|TRBJ1-2
CASSQVTGGRSYTF
TGCGCCAGCAGCCAAGTGACAGGGGGTAGGAGCTACACCTTC
>once|NA|TRBV12-3/TRBV12-4|TRBJ2-4
CASSYAGNIQYF
TGTGCCAGCAGTTATGCAGGAAACATTCAGTACTTC
>NA|NA|TRBV5-6|TRBJ1-4
CASSLSPGGPLEKLFF
TGTGCCAGCAGCTTAAGTCCGGGGGGGCCCTTAGAAAAACTGTTTTTT
>few|TRBD1|TRBV7-2|TRBJ1-6
CASSSGQGGNSPLHF
TGTGCCAGCAGCTCCGGACAGGGTGGTAATTCACCCCTCCACTTT
>NA|TRBD1|TRBV4-3|TRBJ1-5
CASSQRQGGNQPQHF
TGCGCCAGCAGCCAGAGACAGGGCGGTAATCAGCCCCAGCATTTT
>NA|NA|TRBV3-1/TRBV3-2|TRBJ2-1
CASSQGSAYLVSNEQFF
TGTGCCAGCAGCCAAGGGTCAGCGTATTTGGTGAGTAATGAGCAGTTCTTC
>NA|TRBD2|TRBV7-2|TRBJ2-7
CASSLSSGIPYEQYF
TGTGCCAGCAGCTTATCTAGCGGGATACCCTACGAGCAGTACTTC
>NA|TRBD1|TRBV27|TRBJ1-5
CASSLRWDRSSDSNQPQHF
TGTGCCAGCAGTTTACGCTGGGACAGATCTTCTGATAGCAATCAGCCCCAGCATTTT
>NA|NA|TRBV28|TRBJ1-6
CASRSPGPPSPLHF
TGTGCCAGCAGGAGCCCTGGGCCCCCTTCACCCCTCCACTTT
>NA|TRBD1|TRBV5-6|TRBJ2-1
CASSSGTGGFNEQFF
TGTGCCAGCAGTTCGGGAACAGGGGGCTTCAATGAGCAGTTCTTC
>NA|NA|TRBV29-1|TRBJ1-2
CSVMAGGNYGYTF
TGCAGCGTTATGGCCGGCGGGAACTATGGCTACACCTTC
>NA|TRBD1|TRBV5-8|TRBJ1-5
CASSPGTVENQPQHF
TGTGCCAGCAGCCCGGGGACAGTAGAAAATCAGCCCCAGCATTTT
>NA|TRBD2|TRBV19|TRBJ2-1
CASRAGGGGPDNEQFF
TGTGCCAGTAGGGCGGGGGGGGGAGGGCCAGACAATGAGCAGTTCTTC
>NA|TRBD1|TRBV7-9|TRBJ2-1
CASSLGTGPNEQFF
TGTGCCAGCAGCTTAGGGACAGGGCCCAATGAGCAGTTCTTC
>NA|TRBD2|TRBV18|TRBJ2-3
CASSPGIAGLSTDTQYF
TGTGCCAGCTCACCAGGGATAGCGGGGCTTAGCACAGATACGCAGTATTTT
>NA|NA|TRBV28|TRBJ1-2
CASSLLEAYGYTF
TGTGCCAGCAGTTTACTTGAGGCATATGGCTACACCTTC
>NA|TRBD1|TRBV18|TRBJ2-3
CASSPPSHRGRDTQYF
TGTGCCAGCTCACCACCGTCCCACAGGGGGCGAGATACGCAGTATTTT
>NA|TRBD2|TRBV19|TRBJ2-7
CASSKFGATSGLAGVEQYF
TGTGCCAGTAGTAAGTTCGGCGCCACCTCGGGACTAGCGGGAGTCGAGCAGTACTTC
>once|TRBD1|TRBV28|TRBJ1-4
CASSSRDREKLFF
TGTGCCAGCAGCAGCCGGGACAGGGAAAAACTGTTTTTT
>NA|TRBD1|TRBV11-2|TRBJ2-5
CASSLGDRERETQYF
TGTGCCAGCAGCTTAGGGGACAGGGAGAGGGAGACCCAGTACTTC
>NA|TRBD2|TRBV7-9|TRBJ2-1
CASSLDGLRLAGMDEQFF
TGTGCCAGCAGCTTAGACGGATTACGACTAGCGGGAATGGATGAGCAGTTCTTC
>NA|NA|TRBV7-2|TRBJ2-6
CASSLAASSGANVLTF
TGTGCCAGCAGCTTAGCTGCTAGCTCTGGGGCCAACGTCCTGACTTTC
>once|NA|TRBV2|TRBJ1-1
CASSEISPGTTFF
TGTGCCAGCAGTGAGATTTCGCCAGGGACAACTTTCTTT
>NA|TRBD1|TRBV5-4|TRBJ2-7
CASSPGQGSYEQYF
TGTGCCAGCAGCCCAGGACAGGGCTCCTACGAGCAGTACTTC
>NA|NA|TRBV14|TRBJ2-3
CASSPHLLASGQGDTQYF
TGTGCCAGCAGCCCCCATCTCCTGGCTAGCGGCCAGGGGGATACGCAGTATTTT
>once|NA|TRBV28|TRBJ1-2
CASSSPSNYGYTF
TGTGCCAGCAGTTCTCCCTCTAACTATGGCTACACCTTC
>NA|TRBD2|TRBV3-1/TRBV3-2|TRBJ2-7
CASAGLYEQYF
TGTGCCAGCGCGGGACTATACGAGCAGTACTTC
>NA|NA|TRBV12-3/TRBV12-4|TRBJ1-1
CASSLTAATEAFF
TGTGCCAGCAGTTTAACGGCGGCCACTGAAGCTTTCTTT
>NA|NA|TRBV30|TRBJ1-4
CAWSLPGLEGKLFF
TGTGCCTGGAGCTTGCCGGGACTAGAAGGGAAACTGTTTTTT
>NA|NA|TRBV18|TRBJ1-4
CASSPQRGENEKLFF
TGTGCCAGCTCACCACAAAGGGGCGAAAATGAAAAACTGTTTTTT
>NA|TRBD1|TRBV6-2/TRBV6-3|TRBJ1-5
CASSNNGRGQGMRRGQPQHF
TGTGCCAGCAGCAATAACGGCCGGGGACAGGGTATGAGAAGGGGTCAGCCCCAGCATTTT
>NA|TRBD1|TRBV19|TRBJ1-4
CASRPGQKNEKLFF
TGTGCCAGTAGGCCGGGACAGAAAAATGAAAAACTGTTTTTT
>NA|NA|TRBV19|TRBJ2-4
CASTSLAGFKNIQYF
TGTGCCAGTACTTCTCTGGCGGGATTCAAAAACATTCAGTACTTC
>NA|NA|TRBV28|TRBJ1-3
CASTEVTGLSWTIYF
TGTGCCAGCACCGAGGTTACAGGGTTATCGTGGACCATATATTTT
>NA|TRBD2|TRBV11-2|TRBJ2-1
CASSLFREAAGHEQFF
TGTGCCAGCAGCTTATTTCGGGAGGCTGCCGGTCATGAGCAGTTCTTC
>NA|NA|TRBV14|TRBJ2-5
CASSPKRQFQETQYF
TGTGCCAGCAGCCCAAAGCGACAGTTCCAAGAGACCCAGTACTTC
>NA|NA|TRBV7-3|TRBJ2-7
CASSLTPAGSYEQYF
TGTGCCAGCAGCTTAACACCCGCAGGCTCCTACGAGCAGTACTTC
>NA|NA|TRBV5-1|TRBJ1-4
CASSPGGTKEEKLFF
TGCGCCAGCAGCCCCGGCGGGACGAAGGAGGAAAAACTGTTTTTT
>NA|NA|TRBV6-5|TRBJ2-4
CASEVLSLAKNIQYF
TGTGCCAGCGAGGTACTCTCTCTAGCCAAAAACATTCAGTACTTC
>once|NA|TRBV7-3|TRBJ2-3
CASSARSLVEHTDTQYF
TGTGCCAGCAGCGCCCGATCGTTGGTGGAGCACACAGATACGCAGTATTTT
>NA|NA|TRBV30|TRBJ2-4
CAWSRTIRAKNIQYF
TGTGCCTGGTCTCGGACTATCCGCGCCAAAAACATTCAGTACTTC
>NA|TRBD2|TRBV20-1|TRBJ2-1
CSASSALAGGIRSYNEQFF
TGCAGTGCTAGTAGCGCCCTAGCGGGGGGGATAAGGTCCTACAATGAGCAGTTCTTC
>NA|NA|TRBV28|TRBJ1-5
CASSLFGIHSNQPQHF
TGTGCCAGCAGTTTATTCGGGATACATAGCAATCAGCCCCAGCATTTT
>NA|NA|TRBV4-3|TRBJ2-2
CASSRQSTNTGELFF
TGCGCCAGCAGTCGACAATCAACGAACACCGGGGAGCTGTTTTTT